The following is a T cell receptor (beta chain) sequence with its context. These data come from a study of blood T cell repertoires in COVID-19. The V end was cut by 3 bases, the J end by 10 bases, with 14 bases between. The CDR3 length is 14 residues. Per germline, CDR1 SGHTS and CDR2 YDEGEE. Data came from immunoSEQ multiplex PCR; TCRdb stores just in-frame clones and leaves some out. The sample has approximately 320,000 clones, approximately 85% seen once. The sample consisted of peripheral blood. This TCR derives from a human donor in a cohort sampled during active COVID-19. The J gene is TRBJ1-6, the V gene TRBV5-8; tentatively, D is TRBD1 (5 bases). CDR3 coding DNA: TGTGCCAGCAGCTCCCGACAGACTGGATCACCCCTCCACTTT. Encoded protein: CASSSRQTGSPLHF.